What follows is one T cell receptor (beta chain) and its context. Its cognate antigen has yet to be identified. No base qualities exist here, and no much larger clone lies one base off it. This specimen comes from a study of blood T cell repertoires in COVID-19 (dated by TCRdb to the early 2020s). For the study in its entirety: Samples covering the acute and convalescent phases of COVID-19 were provided by collaborators in the United States, Italy and Spain. A freely available public database, intended as a resource for researchers studying the immune response to SARS-CoV-2, is where the repertoires were released. Samples came from the ongoing ImmuneRACE study (first 160 participants) plus 1,254 subjects from 6 global collaborators. Where available, HLA class I and class II types were taken from metadata supplied by the sample provider and were not determined by assay-based typing. Deeply sampled blood TCRbeta repertoires from subjects exposed to, actively infected with, or recovered from COVID-19 were included in the dataset. A de-identified subject ID, COVID-19 status, age in years and sex were almost always included in the sample metadata. The prospective study material was composed of cDNA or gDNA derived from T cells, B-cell-depleted T cells, or PBMCs.

The immunoSEQ Assay, a bias-controlled multiplex PCR, was used to amplify TCRbeta CDR3 regions from genomic DNA. The published analysis was carried out like this. Nucleated cell counts per sample were estimated from amplification of reference gene primers within the assay. Sequence reads were collapsed and filtered to measure the absolute abundance of every unique TCRbeta CDR3 rearrangement. For each sample, productive Simpson clonality was calculated as the square root of Simpson's diversity index across productive rearrangements. TCRdb's version of the immuneACCESS table is confined to in-frame rearrangements and falls short of the full clone set. An unresolved V gene accounts for under half of the shortfall where checked; the remainder is of unknown origin. The DNA gave D and trimming, while V, J and clone size come from that table. This sample holds about 140,000 clones; approximately 89% were observed only once. The top ten constitute over 9.5% of the sample.

The research as a whole found: How much clinical and demographic metadata was included differed by source and by participant, and the metadata was provided uncurated.

Collaborating institutions collected whole blood in K2EDTA tubes following their own protocols. For TCRbeta analysis, collaborators shipped samples in one of three forms: frozen whole blood, isolated PBMCs, or DNA extracted from either of those sample types. The CDR3 holds 14 amino acids from the cysteine to the phenylalanine. Only the CDR3 portion is preserved as DNA: 42 bases, with reading frame beginning at the first base. At the junction V is shortened by 4 bases and J by 8 bases; bases outside the gene matches: 9. The germline V gene gives CDR1 as SNHLY and CDR2 as FYNNEI. The receptor comes from a man in his 60s with active or convalescent COVID-19. Specimen: peripheral blood. The rearrangement combines TRBV2 with TRBJ1-2; TRBD1 fits 8 bases in the junction. The sequence in DNA is TGTGCCAGCAGTGGGTGGCAGGGGGCGTACGGCTACACCTTC. Translated, it reads CASSGWQGAYGYTF.